These 14 T cell receptor beta chains were sequenced from one sample in a study of CD8 T cells in ankylosing spondylitis (dated by TCRdb to 2017 to 2019). Library construction relied on 5' RACE. Sequencing instrument: Illumina HiSeq 2500. The public reads were reprocessed in TCRdb via fastp at Q25 and MiXCR, keeping in-frame beta chains. Rows are combined by CDR3 protein, so each entry shows the most common genes and DNA. Present in this sample are fewer than 350,000 distinct CDR3 sequences, about 9.9% of which were seen just once. The ten largest clones take up roughly 9.2% of the sample. Material for sequencing was blood, either unsorted or a sorted T cell fraction (not recorded which). Receptor source: a female donor with ankylosing spondylitis or in good health (not recorded which).

In this sample, this clonotype turned up many times. The V gene is TRBV7-6, the J gene TRBJ1-3; the match to TRBD1 covers 7 bases. V lost 5 bases and J lost 0; bases outside the gene matches: 10. The CDR3 length is 17 residues. Germline CDR1 and CDR2: SGHVS and FNYEAQ. CDR3 amino acids: CASSLRGTADSGNTIYF. CDR3 DNA: TGTGCCAGCAGCCTGCGTGGGACAGCGGACTCTGGAAACACCATATATTTT.

The gene calls are TRBV5-1 and TRBJ2-2; the match to TRBD2 covers 8 bases. CDR3 length equals 15 residues. Per the germline V gene, CDR1 is SGHRS and CDR2 is YFSETQ. J was trimmed by 1 base and V by 1 base; bases with no gene match: 0. This CDR3 reads CASSLREGNTGELFF. CDR3 nucleotide sequence: TGCGCCAGCAGCTTGCGGGAGGGGAACACCGGGGAGCTGTTTTTT.

This clonotype was detected many times. The V gene is TRBV12-3 or TRBV12-4, the J gene TRBJ1-1; TRBD1 aligns across 7 bases. This CDR3 is 15 amino acids long. Trimming at V came to 7 bases and at J to 0 bases, leaving 8 bases not matched to a gene. Here the CDR3 DNA reads TGTGCCAGCACCCGGGATGGACAGGTGAACACTGAAGCTTTCTTT. Translating it yields CASTRDGQVNTEAFF.

V gene TRBV29-1 combines with J gene TRBJ1-2, with D perhaps matching TRBD1 (5 bases). The CDR3 is 12 amino acids. Germline V gene sequence: CDR1 SQVTM, CDR2 ANQGSEA. DNA for the CDR3: TGCGGCGGGGGGAGGATCAACTATGGCTACACCTTC. Residues: CGGGRINYGYTF.

This clonotype was recorded at least ten times. The chain combines TRBV5-1 with TRBJ1-1; D uncertain. This CDR3 is built from 14 residues. With 0 bases removed from V and 1 base from J, the gap between germline ends came to 7 bases. Germline V CDR1 and CDR2: SGHRS, YFSETQ. The CDR3 sequence: CASSLVGSNTEAFF. In nucleotides, the CDR3 is TGCGCCAGCAGCTTGGTAGGGTCGAACACTGAAGCTTTCTTT.

This clonotype was detected many times. This sequence joins TRBV6-5 and TRBJ2-3, with 7 bases that match TRBD1. This CDR3 region has 19 residues. The ends lost 2 bases at V and 9 bases at J; junction bases unmatched: 23. Germline CDR1 is MNHEY and CDR2 is SVGAGI. The CDR3 coding sequence is TGTGCCAGCAGTTACAACTACGACCCGAATCGACAGGGCCCAACGACGCAGTATTTT. This sequence encodes CASSYNYDPNRQGPTTQYF.

The V and J genes are TRBV20-1 and TRBJ2-7; a possible D gene is TRBD2 (7 bases). V lost 6 bases and J 0 bases, leaving 15 bases between the germline ends. Germline CDR1 is DFQATT and CDR2 is SNEGSKA (reference sequence). The CDR3 consists of 14 residues. The CDR3, as DNA: TGCAGTGCCGAAAAGGGGGGGAGCTCCTACGAGCAGTACTTC. Protein sequence: CSAEKGGSSYEQYF.

This clonotype was counted at least ten times. This chain uses TRBV12-3 or TRBV12-4 with TRBJ2-1, with D maybe TRBD2 (5 bases). The CDR3 is 14 amino acids. V was pared by 5 bases and J by 9 bases, with 17 bases between. The CDR3 is CASSPRTEGREQFF. CDR3 nucleotide sequence: TGTGCCAGCAGTCCGCGTACCGAGGGTCGTGAGCAGTTCTTC.

The sample holds many counts of this clonotype. This rearrangement joins TRBV12-3 or TRBV12-4 to TRBJ2-2; tentatively, D is TRBD2 (6 bases). Trimming removed 7 bases from V and 1 base from J, with 10 bases in between. The CDR3 loop spans 14 amino acids. CDR3 nucleotide sequence: TGTGCCAGCAACGGGAGAGGGAACACCGGGGAGCTGTTTTTT. Protein: CASNGRGNTGELFF.

This clonotype was observed many times. The chain joins TRBV7-2 to TRBJ1-1, with 9 bases fitting TRBD1. V lost 5 bases to trimming and J lost 1 base; unmatched junction nucleotides: 2. Germline CDR1 is SGHTA and CDR2 is FQGNSA. There are 14 residues in the CDR3. CDR3 region: CASSRDRANTEAFF. DNA for the CDR3: TGTGCCAGCAGCAGGGACAGGGCGAACACTGAAGCTTTCTTT.

This clonotype showed up many times. CDR3 loop: CSASVGLARYNEQFF. CDR3 nucleotides: TGCAGTGCTAGCGTGGGACTAGCGAGATACAATGAGCAGTTCTTC. V and J are TRBV20-1 and TRBJ2-1; 10 nucleotides line up with TRBD2. Germline CDR1 reads DFQATT; CDR2 reads SNEGSKA (reference sequence). The CDR3 covers 15 residues. V lost 3 bases, J lost 4 bases, and 6 bases stayed unmatched.

At least ten counts were recorded for this clonotype. The gene calls are TRBV29-1 and TRBJ2-2; 7 nucleotides line up with TRBD1. Per germline, CDR1 SQVTM and CDR2 ANQGSEA. V dropped 4 bases and J dropped 9; count of bases not matched to a gene: 11. The CDR3 has 14 amino acids. CDR3 bases: TGCAGCGTTGGGGGACAGAACAATCCCAGGGAGCTGTTTTTT. It yields the protein CSVGGQNNPRELFF.

This clonotype was detected a few times. The chain recombines TRBV5-1 with TRBJ2-5; TRBD2 matches 7 bases. CDR3 size: 14 residues. After removal of 0 bases from V and 4 bases from J, the junction contained 3 bases not matched to a gene. The germline V gene has CDR1 SGHRS and CDR2 YFSETQ. CDR3 in amino acids: CASSLALAVETQYF. In DNA, the CDR3 is TGCGCCAGCAGCTTGGCGCTAGCGGTAGAGACCCAGTACTTC.

This chain connects TRBV3-1 to TRBJ2-5; D is uncertain. Germline V lookup: CDR1 LGHDT, CDR2 YNNKEL (reference sequence). V lost 3 bases and J lost 5, with 10 bases in between. The CDR3 has 13 residues. The CDR3 DNA follows: TGTGCCAGCAGCCAGAGGTGGTCGGAGACCCAGTACTTC. It specifies CASSQRWSETQYF.